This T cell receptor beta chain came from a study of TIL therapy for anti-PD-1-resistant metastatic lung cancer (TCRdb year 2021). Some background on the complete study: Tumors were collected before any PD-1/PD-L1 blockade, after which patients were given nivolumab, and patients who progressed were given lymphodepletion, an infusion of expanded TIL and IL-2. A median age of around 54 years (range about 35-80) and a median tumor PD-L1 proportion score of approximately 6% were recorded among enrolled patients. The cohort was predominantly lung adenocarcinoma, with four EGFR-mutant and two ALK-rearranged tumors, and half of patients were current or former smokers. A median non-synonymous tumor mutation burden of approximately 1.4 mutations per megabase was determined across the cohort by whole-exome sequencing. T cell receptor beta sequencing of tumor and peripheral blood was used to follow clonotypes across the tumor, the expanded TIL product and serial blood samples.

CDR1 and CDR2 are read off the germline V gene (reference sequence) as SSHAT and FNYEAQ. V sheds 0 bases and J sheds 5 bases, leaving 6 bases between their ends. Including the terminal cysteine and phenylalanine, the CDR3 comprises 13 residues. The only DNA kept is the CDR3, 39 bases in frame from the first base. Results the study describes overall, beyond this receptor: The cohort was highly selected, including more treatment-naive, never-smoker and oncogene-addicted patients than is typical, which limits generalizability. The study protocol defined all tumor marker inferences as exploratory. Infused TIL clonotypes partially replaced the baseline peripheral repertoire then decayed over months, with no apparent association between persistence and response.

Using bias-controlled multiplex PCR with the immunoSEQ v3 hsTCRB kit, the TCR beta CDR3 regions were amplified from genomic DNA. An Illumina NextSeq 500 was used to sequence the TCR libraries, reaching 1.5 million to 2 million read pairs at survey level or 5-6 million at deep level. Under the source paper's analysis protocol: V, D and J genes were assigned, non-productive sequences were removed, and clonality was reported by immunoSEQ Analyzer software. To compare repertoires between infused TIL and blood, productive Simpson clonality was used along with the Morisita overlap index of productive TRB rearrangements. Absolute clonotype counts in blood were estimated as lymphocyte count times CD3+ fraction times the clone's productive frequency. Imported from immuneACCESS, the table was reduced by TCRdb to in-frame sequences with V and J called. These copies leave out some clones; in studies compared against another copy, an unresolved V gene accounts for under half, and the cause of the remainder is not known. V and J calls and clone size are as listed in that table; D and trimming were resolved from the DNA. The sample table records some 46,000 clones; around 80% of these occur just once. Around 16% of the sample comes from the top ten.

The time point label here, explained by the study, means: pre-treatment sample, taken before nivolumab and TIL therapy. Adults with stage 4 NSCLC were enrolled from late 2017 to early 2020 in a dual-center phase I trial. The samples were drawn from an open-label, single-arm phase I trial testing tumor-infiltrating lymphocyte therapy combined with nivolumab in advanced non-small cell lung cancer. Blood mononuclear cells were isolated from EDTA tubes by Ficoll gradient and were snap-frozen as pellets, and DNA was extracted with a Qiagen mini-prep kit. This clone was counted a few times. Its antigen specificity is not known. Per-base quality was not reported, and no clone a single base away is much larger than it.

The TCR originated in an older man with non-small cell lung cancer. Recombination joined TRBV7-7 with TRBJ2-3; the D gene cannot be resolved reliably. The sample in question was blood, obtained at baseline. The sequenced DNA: TGTGCCAGCAGCTTAGCGTGGTTAGATACGCAGTATTTT. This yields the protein CASSLAWLDTQYF.